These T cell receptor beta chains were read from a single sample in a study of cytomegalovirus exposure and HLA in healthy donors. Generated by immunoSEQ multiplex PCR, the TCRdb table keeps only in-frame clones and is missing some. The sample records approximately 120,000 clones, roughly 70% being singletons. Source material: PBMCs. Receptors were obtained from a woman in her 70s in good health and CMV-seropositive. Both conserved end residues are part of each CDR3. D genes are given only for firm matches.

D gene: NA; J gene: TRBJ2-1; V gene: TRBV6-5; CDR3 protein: CASSRLNEQFF
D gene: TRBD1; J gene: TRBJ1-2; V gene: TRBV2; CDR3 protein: CASSPDRVIPYGYTF
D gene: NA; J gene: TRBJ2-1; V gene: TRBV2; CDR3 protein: CASSDGRLPIKQFF
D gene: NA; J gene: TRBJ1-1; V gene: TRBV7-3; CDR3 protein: CASSPVASGEAFF
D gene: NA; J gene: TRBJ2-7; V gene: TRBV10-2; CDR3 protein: CASSALLLGGYEQYF
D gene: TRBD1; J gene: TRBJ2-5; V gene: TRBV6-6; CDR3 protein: CASSYGQESETQYF
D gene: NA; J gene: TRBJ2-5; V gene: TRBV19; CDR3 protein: CASSRASKGAETQYF
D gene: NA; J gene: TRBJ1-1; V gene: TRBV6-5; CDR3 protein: CASSYVGEAFF
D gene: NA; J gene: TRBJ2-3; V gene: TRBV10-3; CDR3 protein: CATGSITDTQYF
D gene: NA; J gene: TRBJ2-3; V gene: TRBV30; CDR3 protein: CAWSVYGGGTDTQYF
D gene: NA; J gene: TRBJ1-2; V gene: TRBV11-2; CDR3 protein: CASSLEPGRAGYTF
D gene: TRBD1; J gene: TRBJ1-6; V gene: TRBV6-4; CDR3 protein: CASSDPGGALHF
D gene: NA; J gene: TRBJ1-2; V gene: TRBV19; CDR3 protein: CASSTQETAGGYTF
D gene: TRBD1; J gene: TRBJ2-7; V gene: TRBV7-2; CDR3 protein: CASGIGTGIYEQYF
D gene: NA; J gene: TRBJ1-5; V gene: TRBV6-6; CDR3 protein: CASIVGQSNQPQHF
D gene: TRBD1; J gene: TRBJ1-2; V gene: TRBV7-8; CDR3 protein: CASTLNRDREGDYTF
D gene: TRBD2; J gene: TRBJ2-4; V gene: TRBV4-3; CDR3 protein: CASSQDASGGGNIQYF
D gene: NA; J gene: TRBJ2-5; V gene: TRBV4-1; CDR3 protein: CASSQATVQETQYF
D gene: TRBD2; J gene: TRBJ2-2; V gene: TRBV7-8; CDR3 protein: CASSNFIREGRTGELFF